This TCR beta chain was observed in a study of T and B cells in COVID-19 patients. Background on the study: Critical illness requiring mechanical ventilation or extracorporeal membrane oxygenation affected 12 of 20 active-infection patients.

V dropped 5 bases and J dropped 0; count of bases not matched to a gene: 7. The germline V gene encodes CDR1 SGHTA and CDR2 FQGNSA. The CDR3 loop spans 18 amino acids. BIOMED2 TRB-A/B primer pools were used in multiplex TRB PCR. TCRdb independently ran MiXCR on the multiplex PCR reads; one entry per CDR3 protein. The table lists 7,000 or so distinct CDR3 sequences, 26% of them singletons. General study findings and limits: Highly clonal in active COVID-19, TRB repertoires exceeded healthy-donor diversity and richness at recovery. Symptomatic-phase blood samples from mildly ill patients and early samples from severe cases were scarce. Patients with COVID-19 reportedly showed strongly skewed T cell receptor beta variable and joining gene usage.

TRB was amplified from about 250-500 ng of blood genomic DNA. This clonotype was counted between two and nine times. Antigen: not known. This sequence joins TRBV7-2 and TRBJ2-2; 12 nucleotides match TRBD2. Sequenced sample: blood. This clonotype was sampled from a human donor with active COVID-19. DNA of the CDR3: TGTGCCAGCAGCCGAACTAGCGGGAGGAGCTCGAACACCGGGGAGCTGTTTTTT. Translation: CASSRTSGRSSNTGELFF. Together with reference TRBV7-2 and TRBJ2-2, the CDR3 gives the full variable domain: GAGVSQSPSNKVTEKGKDVELRCDPISGHTALYWYRQSLGQGLEFLIYFQGNSAPDKSGLPSDRFSAERTGGSVSTLTIQRTQQEDSAVYLCASSRTSGRSSNTGELFFGEGSRLTVL.